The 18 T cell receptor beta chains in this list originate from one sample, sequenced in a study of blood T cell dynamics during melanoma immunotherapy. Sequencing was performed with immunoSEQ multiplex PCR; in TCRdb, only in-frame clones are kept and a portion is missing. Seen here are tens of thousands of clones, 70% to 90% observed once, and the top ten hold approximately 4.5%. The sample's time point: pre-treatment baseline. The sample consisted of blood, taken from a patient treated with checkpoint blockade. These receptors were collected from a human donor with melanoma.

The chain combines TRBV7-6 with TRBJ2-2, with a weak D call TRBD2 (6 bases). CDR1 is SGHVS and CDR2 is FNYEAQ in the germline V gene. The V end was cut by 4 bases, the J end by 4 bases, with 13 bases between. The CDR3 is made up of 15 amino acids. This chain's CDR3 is CASSSTGLSTGELFF. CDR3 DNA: TGTGCCAGCAGCTCGACGGGACTTAGCACCGGGGAGCTGTTTTTT.

The CDR3 DNA is TGTGCCAGCAGCTTCCCGGGGATTGCCTACGAGCAGTACTTC. Translating gives CASSFPGIAYEQYF. This chain joins TRBV5-6 and TRBJ2-7; a weak D match, TRBD2 (5 bases). Germline V gene data show CDR1 as SGHDT and CDR2 as YYEEEE. The CDR3 length is 14 residues. The germline V and J ends were trimmed by 2 bases and 2 bases, with 11 bases remaining between them.

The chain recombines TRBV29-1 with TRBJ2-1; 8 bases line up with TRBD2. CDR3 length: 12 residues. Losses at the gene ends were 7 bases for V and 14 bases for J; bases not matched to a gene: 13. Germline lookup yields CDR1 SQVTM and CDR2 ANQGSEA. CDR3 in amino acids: CSGVTSDLRKFF. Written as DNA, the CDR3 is TGCAGCGGGGTGACTAGCGATCTCAGGAAGTTCTTC.

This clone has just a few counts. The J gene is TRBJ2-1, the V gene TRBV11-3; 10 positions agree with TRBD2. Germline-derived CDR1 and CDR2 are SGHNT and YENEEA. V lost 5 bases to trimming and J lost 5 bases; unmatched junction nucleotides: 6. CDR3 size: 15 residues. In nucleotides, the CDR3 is TGTGCCAGCAGCGCAAGCGGGAGGGATGACAATGAGCAGTTCTTC. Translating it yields CASSASGRDDNEQFF. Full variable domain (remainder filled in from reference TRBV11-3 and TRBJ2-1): EAGVVQSPRYKIIEKKQPVAFWCNPISGHNTLYWYLQNLGQGPELLIRYENEEAVDDSQLPKDRFSAERLKGVDSTLKIQPAELGDSAVYLCASSASGRDDNEQFFGPGTRLTVL.

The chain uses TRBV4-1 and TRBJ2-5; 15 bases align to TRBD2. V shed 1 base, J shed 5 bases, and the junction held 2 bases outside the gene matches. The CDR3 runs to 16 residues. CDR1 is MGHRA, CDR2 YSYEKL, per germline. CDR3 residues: CASSQGTSGRGETQYF. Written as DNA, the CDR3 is TGCGCCAGCAGCCAAGGGACTAGCGGGAGGGGGGAGACCCAGTACTTC.

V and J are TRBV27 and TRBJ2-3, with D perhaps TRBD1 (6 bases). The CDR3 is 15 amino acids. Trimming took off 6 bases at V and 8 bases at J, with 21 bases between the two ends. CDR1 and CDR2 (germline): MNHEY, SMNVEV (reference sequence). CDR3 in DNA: TGTGCCAGCAGACTTGTGGGGGTTCAGGGGCGTACGCAGTATTTT. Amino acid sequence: CASRLVGVQGRTQYF.

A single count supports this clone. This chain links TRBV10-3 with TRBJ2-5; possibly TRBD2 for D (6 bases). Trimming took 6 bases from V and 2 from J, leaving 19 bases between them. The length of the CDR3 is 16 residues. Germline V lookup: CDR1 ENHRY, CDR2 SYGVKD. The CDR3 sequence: CAISAVGGPIQETQYF. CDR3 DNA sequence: TGTGCCATCAGCGCCGTGGGGGGTCCGATTCAAGAGACCCAGTACTTC.

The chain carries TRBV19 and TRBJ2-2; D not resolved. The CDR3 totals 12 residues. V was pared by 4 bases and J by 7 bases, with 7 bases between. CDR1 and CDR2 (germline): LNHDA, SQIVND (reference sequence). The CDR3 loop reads CASSKRNGELFF. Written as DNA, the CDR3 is TGTGCCAGTAGTAAGAGAAACGGGGAGCTGTTTTTT.

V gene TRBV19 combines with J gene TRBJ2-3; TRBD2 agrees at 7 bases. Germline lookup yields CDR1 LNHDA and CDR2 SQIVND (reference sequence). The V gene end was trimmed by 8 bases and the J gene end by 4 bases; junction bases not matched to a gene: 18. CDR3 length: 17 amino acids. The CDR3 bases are TGTGCCAGTGCCCCGAGCCGGGAGGCCTGGGGGGCAGATACGCAGTATTTT. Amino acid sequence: CASAPSREAWGADTQYF.

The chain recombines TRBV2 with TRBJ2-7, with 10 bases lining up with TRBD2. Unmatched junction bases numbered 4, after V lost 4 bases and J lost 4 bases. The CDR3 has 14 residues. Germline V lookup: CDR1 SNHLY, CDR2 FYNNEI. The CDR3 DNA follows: TGTGCCAGCAGTGCGTTAGCGGGAGGTTACGAGCAGTACTTC. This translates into CASSALAGGYEQYF.

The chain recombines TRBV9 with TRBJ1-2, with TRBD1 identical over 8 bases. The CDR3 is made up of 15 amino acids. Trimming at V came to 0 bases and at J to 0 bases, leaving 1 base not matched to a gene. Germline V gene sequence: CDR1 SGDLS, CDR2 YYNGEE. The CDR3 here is CASSVGGQANYGYTF. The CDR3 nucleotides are TGTGCCAGCAGCGTAGGGGGACAGGCTAACTATGGCTACACCTTC. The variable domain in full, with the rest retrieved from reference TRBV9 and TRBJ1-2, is DSGVTQTPKHLITATGQRVTLRCSPRSGDLSVYWYQQSLDQGLQFLIQYYNGEERAKGNILERFSAQQFPDLHSELNLSSLELGDSALYFCASSVGGQANYGYTFGSGTRLTVV.

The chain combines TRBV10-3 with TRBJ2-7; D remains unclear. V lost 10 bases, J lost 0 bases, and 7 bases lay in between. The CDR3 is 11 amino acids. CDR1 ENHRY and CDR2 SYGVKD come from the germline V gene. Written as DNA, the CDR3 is TGTGCCACCGCGCTCTCCTACGAGCAGTACTTC. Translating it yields CATALSYEQYF.

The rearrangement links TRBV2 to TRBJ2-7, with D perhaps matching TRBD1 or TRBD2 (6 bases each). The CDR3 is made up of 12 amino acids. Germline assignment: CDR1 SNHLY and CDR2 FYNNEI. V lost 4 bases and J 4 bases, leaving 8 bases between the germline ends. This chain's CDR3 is CASSGRGYEQYF. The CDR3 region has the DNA TGTGCCAGCAGTGGGAGGGGGTACGAGCAGTACTTC.

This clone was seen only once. The CDR3 nucleotides are TGTGCCAGCAGCGGACAATATGGGACAACTAATGAAAAACTGTTTTTT. It specifies CASSGQYGTTNEKLFF. The rearrangement joins TRBV7-6 to TRBJ1-4, with D tentatively TRBD1 (5 bases). Germline assignment: CDR1 SGHVS and CDR2 FNYEAQ. V lost 5 bases, J lost 0 bases, and 13 bases lay in between. This CDR3 contains 16 residues.

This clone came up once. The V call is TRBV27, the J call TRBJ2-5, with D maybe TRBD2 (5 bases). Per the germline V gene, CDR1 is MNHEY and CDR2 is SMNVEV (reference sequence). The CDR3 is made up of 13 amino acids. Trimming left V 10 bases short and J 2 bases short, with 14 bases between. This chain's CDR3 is CATPEGKQETQYF. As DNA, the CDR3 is TGTGCCACCCCAGAGGGAAAACAAGAGACCCAGTACTTC.

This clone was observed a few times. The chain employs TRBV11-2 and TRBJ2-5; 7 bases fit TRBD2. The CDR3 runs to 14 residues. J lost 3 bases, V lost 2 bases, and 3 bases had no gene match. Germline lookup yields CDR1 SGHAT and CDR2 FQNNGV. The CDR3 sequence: CASSLWEGEETQYF. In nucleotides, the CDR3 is TGTGCCAGCAGCTTATGGGAGGGAGAAGAGACCCAGTACTTC. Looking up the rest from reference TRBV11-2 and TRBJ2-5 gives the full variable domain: EAGVAQSPRYKIIEKRQSVAFWCNPISGHATLYWYQQILGQGPKLLIQFQNNGVVDDSQLPKDRFSAERLKGVDSTLKIQPAKLEDSAVYLCASSLWEGEETQYFGPGTRLLVL.

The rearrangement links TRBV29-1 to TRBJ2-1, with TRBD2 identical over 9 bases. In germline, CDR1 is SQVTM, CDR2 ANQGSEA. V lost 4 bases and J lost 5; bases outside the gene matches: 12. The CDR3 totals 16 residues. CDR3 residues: CSVVQSAGGAHNEQFF. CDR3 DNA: TGCAGCGTTGTTCAGTCGGCGGGAGGGGCGCACAATGAGCAGTTCTTC.

CDR3 sequence reads: CASRTLRGDYEQYF. The CDR3 region has the DNA TGTGCCAGCAGAACCCTTAGGGGAGACTACGAGCAGTACTTC. The chain links TRBV28 to TRBJ2-7; tentatively, D is TRBD1 or TRBD2 (5 bases each). The CDR3 contains 14 residues. From germline, CDR1 is MDHEN and CDR2 SYDVKM. V lost 6 bases to trimming and J lost 3 bases, with 15 bases between them.